The clone carrying this T cell receptor (beta chain) was seen repeatedly, ten times or more. These data belong to a study of T cells in Graves' hyperthyroidism and ophthalmopathy. Trimming stripped 3 bases from V and 2 bases from J, with 22 bases between. Looked up from germline, CDR1 is SGHAT and CDR2 is FQNNGV. The CDR3 extends over 18 amino acids. From RNA transcripts, TCR beta CDR3 regions were amplified. RT-PCR in the first round (using the HTBI primer set) targeted the TCR CDR3. TCRdb ran MiXCR on the multiplex PCR reads and lists one entry per CDR3 protein. The sample shows about 380,000 distinct CDR3 sequences, roughly 20% of them seen only once.

The J gene is TRBJ1-1, the V gene TRBV11-2, with D tentatively TRBD1 (6 bases). The sequencing sample was made of blood. The source of this sequence is a man aged 18 to 29 with Graves' ophthalmopathy. CDR3 residues: CASSLITTYGTSNTEAFF. The DNA of the CDR3 is TGTGCCAGCAGCTTGATAACAACATACGGGACATCTAACACTGAAGCTTTCTTT.